Each of the 22 T cell receptor beta chains below was sequenced from the same sample in a study of identical twins. Each CDR3 protein gets one entry after TCRdb re-called the 5' RACE reads with MiXCR. The profile shows hundreds of thousands of distinct CDR3 sequences, 8.6% of them singletons. A further study also used this sample, focusing on yellow fever vaccine responses in identical twins.

Sequenced sample: PBMCs. Every receptor here comes from a woman aged 18-30 years in good health.

V is TRBV7-2 and J is TRBJ2-7; tentatively, D is TRBD1 or TRBD2 (6 bases each). The CDR3 contains 13 residues. CDR1 and CDR2 from the germline V gene are SGHTA and FQGNSA. Trimming left V 5 bases short and J 5 bases short, with 13 bases between. CDR3: CASSPGVADEQYF. The DNA for the CDR3 is TGTGCCAGCAGCCCAGGGGTAGCGGACGAGCAGTACTTC.

This clonotype was detected ten times or more. V and J are TRBV7-9 and TRBJ2-5; tentatively, D is TRBD1 (5 bases). The germline gives CDR1 SEHNR, CDR2 FQNEAQ (reference sequence). The CDR3 consists of 14 residues. Trimming removed 1 base at V and 5 bases at J, with 11 bases between. CDR3 amino acids: CASSLVAGSETQYF. The CDR3 DNA is TGTGCCAGCAGCTTAGTTGCAGGGTCGGAGACCCAGTACTTC.

V is TRBV18 and J is TRBJ2-6; possible D gene TRBD2, 5 bases. Trimming cost V 4 bases and J 0 bases, with 7 bases left between them. The germline CDR1 and CDR2 sequences are KGHSH and LQKENI. The CDR3 runs to 15 residues. CDR3 region: CASSRRGSGANVLTF. The CDR3, as DNA: TGTGCCAGCTCACGACGGGGCTCTGGGGCCAACGTCCTGACTTTC. Filled out from reference TRBV18 and TRBJ2-6, the complete variable domain reads NAGVMQNPRHLVRRRGQEARLRCSPMKGHSHVYWYRQLPEEGLKFMVYLQKENIIDESGMPKERFSAEFPKEGPSILRIQQVVRGDSAAYFCASSRRGSGANVLTFGAGSRLTVL.

Ten or more counts support this clonotype. V usage is TRBV5-1 and J usage is TRBJ2-1; the match to TRBD2 covers 11 bases. The germline V gene has CDR1 SGHRS and CDR2 YFSETQ. This CDR3 region has 17 residues. The ends lost 0 bases at V and 1 base at J; junction bases unmatched: 3. The CDR3 sequence is CASSLVTSGGSYNEQFF. The DNA of the CDR3 is TGCGCCAGCAGCTTGGTCACTAGCGGGGGTTCCTACAATGAGCAGTTCTTC. Together with reference TRBV5-1 and TRBJ2-1, the CDR3 gives the full variable domain: KAGVTQTPRYLIKTRGQQVTLSCSPISGHRSVSWYQQTPGQGLQFLFEYFSETQRNKGNFPGRFSGRQFSNSRSEMNVSTLELGDSALYLCASSLVTSGGSYNEQFFGPGTRLTVL.

This clonotype has more than one count but fewer than ten. This rearrangement joins TRBV6-1 to TRBJ2-3; 12 positions match TRBD2. There are 17 residues in the CDR3. In germline, CDR1 is MNHNS, CDR2 SASEGT. The V and J ends lost 6 bases and 2 bases, in that order; junction bases with no gene match: 9. The CDR3 protein is CASSVLLAGGDTDTQYF. The CDR3 bases are TGTGCCAGCAGCGTCCTACTAGCGGGAGGAGACACAGATACGCAGTATTTT.

This clonotype came up a few times. This chain joins TRBV7-3 and TRBJ2-3; tentatively, D is TRBD1 or TRBD2 (5 bases each). This CDR3 region has 17 residues. CDR1 and CDR2 (germline): SGHTA, FQGTGA. V shed 2 bases and J shed 0 bases, with 15 bases lying between them. The chain's CDR3 is CASSLHPRDLSTDTQYF. CDR3 DNA sequence: TGTGCCAGCAGCTTACACCCACGGGACCTTAGCACAGATACGCAGTATTTT.

This clonotype was recorded at least ten times. The rearrangement uses TRBV28 and TRBJ2-1; D not resolved. CDR1 and CDR2 from the germline V gene are MDHEN and SYDVKM. Trimming took 5 bases from V and 5 from J, leaving 10 bases between them. The CDR3 is 13 amino acids. This CDR3 is CASSQVDDNEQFF. CDR3 sequence (DNA): TGTGCCAGCAGTCAGGTAGATGACAATGAGCAGTTCTTC.

With respect to this clonotype: A read error may be the cause here, since a much bigger clone is one base away. It is likely a read error, because the conserved phenylalanine at the end of the CDR3 is missing. The rearrangement links TRBV15 to TRBJ2-7, with 8 bases identical to TRBD2. The germline V gene encodes CDR1 LNHNV and CDR2 YYDKDF (reference sequence). CDR3 length: 15 amino acids. V shed 0 bases and J 3 bases; nucleotides not matched to a gene: 4. DNA for the CDR3: TGTGCCACCAGCAGAGAATACGGGAGGGACTACGAGCAGTACCTC. It codes for CATSREYGRDYEQYL.

This clonotype was seen a few times. The chain couples TRBV29-1 to TRBJ2-1; 8 bases line up with TRBD1. The CDR3 loop spans 16 amino acids. The V and J ends lost 6 bases and 6 bases, in that order; junction bases with no gene match: 16. Per germline, CDR1 SQVTM and CDR2 ANQGSEA. Here the CDR3 DNA reads TGCAGCGTACCCAACGACGCGGACAGGGCTGGCAATGAGCAGTTCTTC. It yields the protein CSVPNDADRAGNEQFF.

This clonotype showed up just a few times. The chain carries TRBV7-9 and TRBJ2-5, with no clear D. V was trimmed by 1 base and J by 2 bases, leaving 11 bases between them. The CDR3 totals 15 residues. Germline values: CDR1 SEHNR, CDR2 FQNEAQ (reference sequence). The CDR3: CASSLVLAPQETQYF. The CDR3 region has the DNA TGTGCCAGCAGCTTAGTCCTGGCCCCTCAAGAGACCCAGTACTTC.

This rearrangement joins TRBV5-1 to TRBJ2-1, with TRBD2 identical over 10 bases. Germline-derived CDR1 and CDR2 are SGHRS and YFSETQ. Germline trimming cut 3 bases from V and 8 bases from J; bases unmatched to any gene: 5. This CDR3 is built from 14 residues. CDR3 nucleotides: TGCGCCAGCAGCTCTAGCGGGAGTCCCTATGAGCAGTTCTTC. Amino acid sequence: CASSSSGSPYEQFF.

This clonotype was seen only a few times. This sequence joins TRBV2 and TRBJ2-5, with 9 bases fitting TRBD2. This CDR3 has 15 residues. Trimming cost V 6 bases and J 1 base; bases outside gene matches: 6. Germline loops: CDR1 SNHLY, CDR2 FYNNEI. In nucleotides, the CDR3 is TGTGCCAGCAGGGTCGGCGGGGGGGCCCAAGAGACCCAGTACTTC. It is translated as CASRVGGGAQETQYF.

Ten or more counts support this clonotype. The chain links TRBV12-3 or TRBV12-4 to TRBJ2-5, with a tentative D call TRBD1 (5 bases). Trimming took 6 bases from V and 5 from J, leaving 13 bases between them. CDR3 length equals 13 residues. The CDR3 loop is CASRPPPGETQYF. CDR3 in DNA: TGTGCCAGCAGGCCCCCCCCAGGGGAGACCCAGTACTTC.

This clonotype was picked up a small number of times. The V gene is TRBV30, the J gene TRBJ2-5, with D perhaps TRBD1 or TRBD2 (6 bases each). CDR3 length: 13 amino acids. The V gene lost 3 bases and the J gene lost 5 bases, with 13 bases spanning the gap. Germline CDR1 is GTSNPN and CDR2 is SVGIG (reference sequence). The CDR3 bases are TGTGCCTGGAGGTGGGGGGCCAGTGAGACCCAGTACTTC. Residues: CAWRWGASETQYF.

This rearrangement joins TRBV7-9 to TRBJ2-7; D perhaps matches TRBD2 (5 bases). The CDR3 runs 15 residues. Deletions cut 7 bases from V and 3 bases from J, with 19 bases between. Germline CDR1 reads SEHNR; CDR2 reads FQNEAQ (reference sequence). The CDR3 DNA is TGTGCCAGCACCCACCCAGATAGCGAGAACTACGAGCAGTACTTC. Its protein is CASTHPDSENYEQYF. Full variable domain (missing parts from reference TRBV7-9 and TRBJ2-7): DTGVSQNPRHKITKRGQNVTFRCDPISEHNRLYWYRQTLGQGPEFLTYFQNEAQLEKSRLLSDRFSAERPKGSFSTLEIQRTEQGDSAMYLCASTHPDSENYEQYFGPGTRLTVT.

The rearrangement uses TRBV10-3 and TRBJ2-7; 9 bases line up with TRBD1. Germline loops: CDR1 ENHRY, CDR2 SYGVKD. Trimming removed 6 bases from V and 3 bases from J; junction bases left unmatched: 6. This CDR3 has 14 amino acids. The CDR3 DNA reads as TGTGCCATCAGGGGACAGGGAGCTAGCTACGAGCAGTACTTC. This sequence encodes CAIRGQGASYEQYF.

Many counts were recorded for this clonotype. The chain links TRBV7-9 to TRBJ2-1; 7 bases are shared with TRBD2. The CDR3 has 15 residues. In germline, CDR1 is SEHNR, CDR2 FQNEAQ (reference sequence). V trimming: 5 bases; J trimming: 4 bases; junction bases outside the gene matches: 8. The CDR3 DNA sequence: TGTGCCAGCAGCAGGCTAGCGGATCTATACAATGAGCAGTTCTTC. Translated, it gives CASSRLADLYNEQFF.

V and J are TRBV28 and TRBJ2-3; 9 positions match TRBD1. CDR1 is MDHEN, CDR2 SYDVKM, per germline. The junction had 17 bases not matched to a gene; V was cut back by 8 bases and J by 5 bases. CDR3 length equals 17 residues. CDR3: CASANPGQGTFRDTQYF. The CDR3 DNA follows: TGTGCCAGCGCTAACCCGGGACAGGGTACATTTAGAGATACGCAGTATTTT.

There are many counts of this clonotype. This chain connects TRBV4-3 to TRBJ2-7, with D possibly TRBD1 on 6 matching bases. The V gene's germline CDR1 is LGHNA and CDR2 YSLEER. The V and J ends lost 0 bases and 6 bases respectively, with 18 bases between them. The CDR3 length is 16 residues. CDR3 protein: CASSQEARGHQGEQYF. CDR3 DNA: TGCGCCAGCAGCCAAGAAGCCCGGGGACACCAAGGCGAGCAGTACTTC.

The gene calls are TRBV6-2 or TRBV6-3 and TRBJ1-5; D gene ambiguous. The CDR3 sequence is 17 residues long. V gave up 6 bases and J gave up 3 bases, with 21 bases separating them. CDR1 and CDR2 (germline): MNHEY, SVGEGT. CDR3 sequence: CASSQDPLWDSNQPQHF. The CDR3 nucleotides read TGTGCCAGCAGCCAGGACCCACTATGGGATTCCAATCAGCCCCAGCATTTT.

This clonotype appeared many times. This chain links TRBV3-1 with TRBJ2-3, with D possibly matching TRBD2 (6 bases). Germline values: CDR1 LGHDT, CDR2 YNNKEL (reference sequence). Deletions cut 4 bases from V and 1 base from J, with 9 bases between. The CDR3 spans 14 residues. CDR3 region: CASSLWGGTDTQYF. The CDR3 coding sequence is TGTGCCAGCAGCCTCTGGGGGGGCACAGATACGCAGTATTTT.

This clonotype was counted between two and nine times. The chain couples TRBV7-2 to TRBJ2-1; D remains unclear. The CDR3 covers 12 residues. Germline V lookup: CDR1 SGHTA, CDR2 FQGNSA. The V end was cut by 5 bases, the J end by 9 bases, with 11 bases between. This CDR3 reads CASSISRGEQFF. In DNA form, the CDR3 reads TGTGCCAGCAGCATCTCTAGAGGTGAGCAGTTCTTC.